Included here is one T cell receptor (beta chain) sequence, with context. The target antigen is unknown. The sample is drawn from a study of cytomegalovirus exposure and HLA in healthy donors. Study-wide results and limits: Listed as cytomegalovirus-associated were 150 to 200 TCR beta chains. Equally common other TCR beta chains were less clonally expanded than HLA-associated ones, a later analysis found.

PCR was performed using 60 Vbeta and 13 Jbeta primers. Libraries were prepared by immunoSEQ multiplex PCR; TCRdb keeps only in-frame clonotypes and omits some of them. The table lists about 160,000 clones, more than 65% of them singletons. Sequenced material: PBMCs. The TCR sequence derives from a man aged 30-40 years in good health and CMV-seronegative.

In DNA, the CDR3 is TGTGCCTGGAGTATGACAGGGAGTCAGCCCCAGCATTTT. Residues: CAWSMTGSQPQHF. V and J are TRBV30 and TRBJ1-5, with 7 positions matching TRBD1. This CDR3 has 13 amino acids. Per the germline V gene, CDR1 is GTSNPN and CDR2 is SVGIG (reference sequence). V trimming: 2 bases; J trimming: 6 bases; junction bases outside the gene matches: 4.